A single sample gave rise to the 12 T cell receptor beta chains below, sequenced in a study of OX40 agonist ivuxolimab in advanced cancers. TCRdb keeps only in-frame clones here, not all; method: immunoSEQ multiplex PCR. The sample yields over 75,000 clones, approximately 88% seen once. Here the sequenced sample was CD4+ or CD8+ T cells sorted from blood, taken in a trial of the OX40 agonist ivuxolimab. The receptor set was obtained from an adult with an advanced solid tumor such as melanoma, head and neck, liver or kidney cancer.

This chain connects TRBV5-4 to TRBJ1-6, with unresolved D. V was clipped by 1 base and J by 14 bases, with 19 bases between them. Germline CDR1 and CDR2: SGHNT and YYREEE (reference sequence). This CDR3 contains 15 residues. This CDR3 reads CASSLSTLMAESLHF. The CDR3 DNA reads TGTGCCAGCAGCTTGTCGACTCTAATGGCTGAGTCCCTCCACTTT.

The V gene is TRBV7-9, the J gene TRBJ1-2; TRBD1 aligns across 9 bases. The CDR3 totals 13 residues. Trimming took 1 base from V and 11 from J; bases not matched to a gene: 5. Per germline, CDR1 SEHNR and CDR2 FQNEAQ (reference sequence). The CDR3 reads CASSLGGQGVYTF. As DNA, the CDR3 is TGTGCCAGCAGCTTAGGGGGACAGGGCGTTTACACCTTC.

V usage is TRBV18 and J usage is TRBJ1-6, with D tentatively TRBD1 (5 bases). CDR3 length: 16 residues. Germline V CDR1 and CDR2: KGHSH, LQKENI. Trimming left V 5 bases short and J 3 bases short, with 14 bases between. The CDR3 spells CASSFREAIYNSPLHF. The DNA of the CDR3 is TGTGCCAGCTCATTCAGGGAGGCCATCTATAATTCACCCCTCCACTTT.

This clone was recorded once. V gene TRBV7-2 combines with J gene TRBJ2-7, with 15 bases lining up with TRBD2. J lost 3 bases, V lost 0 bases, and 3 bases had no gene match. CDR1 is SGHTA, CDR2 FQGNSA, per germline. The CDR3 consists of 17 residues. CDR3 amino acids: CASSLAGLAGGDYEQYF. CDR3 nucleotides: TGTGCCAGCAGCTTAGCCGGACTAGCGGGGGGGGACTACGAGCAGTACTTC.

CDR3 amino acids: CASSRGTSGTQETQYF. CDR3 in DNA: TGTGCCAGCTCACGAGGGACTAGCGGGACCCAAGAGACCCAGTACTTC. V usage is TRBV18 and J usage is TRBJ2-5, with TRBD2 matching over 13 bases. Germline trimming cut 4 bases from V and 1 base from J; bases unmatched to any gene: 3. Germline V gene sequence: CDR1 KGHSH, CDR2 LQKENI. The CDR3 covers 16 residues.

The chain combines TRBV5-5 with TRBJ1-1; D is undetermined. The CDR3 is 16 residues long. Germline values: CDR1 SGHKS, CDR2 YYEKEE (reference sequence). Trimming took off 1 base at V and 0 bases at J, with 13 bases between the two ends. In DNA, the CDR3 is TGTGCCAGCAGCTTGAACGGTAGAACGGTGAACACTGAAGCTTTCTTT. This codes for CASSLNGRTVNTEAFF. Complete variable domain (other parts from reference TRBV5-5 and TRBJ1-1): DAGVTQSPTHLIKTRGQQVTLRCSPISGHKSVSWYQQVLGQGPQFIFQYYEKEERGRGNFPDRFSARQFPNYSSELNVNALLLGDSALYLCASSLNGRTVNTEAFFGQGTRLTVV.

The chain joins TRBV6-5 to TRBJ1-4; D perhaps matches TRBD1 (5 bases). Trimming cost V 6 bases and J 2 bases, with 13 bases left between them. CDR3 size: 15 residues. Germline assignment: CDR1 MNHEY and CDR2 SVGAGI. The CDR3 loop is CASSPQGGTNEKLFF. The CDR3 bases are TGTGCCAGCAGCCCTCAGGGAGGGACTAATGAAAAACTGTTTTTT.

J is TRBJ1-3 and V is TRBV5-5; no clear D. This CDR3 comprises 14 residues. Germline V lookup: CDR1 SGHKS, CDR2 YYEKEE (reference sequence). V dropped 4 bases and J dropped 4 bases, with 12 bases sitting between them. The CDR3: CASSQGSTGNTIYF. The CDR3 DNA reads TGTGCCAGCAGCCAAGGTTCGACGGGAAACACCATATATTTT.

The V and J genes are TRBV5-8 and TRBJ2-5; D could derive from TRBD1 or TRBD2 (6 bases each). CDR3 length equals 15 residues. CDR1 and CDR2 from the germline V gene are SGHTS and YDEGEE. The germline V and J ends were trimmed by 2 bases and 5 bases, with 16 bases remaining between them. The CDR3 loop is CASSLNGGPGETQYF. CDR3 DNA: TGTGCCAGCAGCTTAAACGGGGGCCCGGGGGAGACCCAGTACTTC.

The genes are TRBV18 and TRBJ2-7; 7 nucleotides match TRBD1. V lost 4 bases to trimming and J lost 4 bases; unmatched junction nucleotides: 4. This CDR3 is 13 amino acids long. The germline V gene encodes CDR1 KGHSH and CDR2 LQKENI. DNA for the CDR3: TGTGCCAGCTCACGAGGGACAGAGTACGAGCAGTACTTC. Translation gives CASSRGTEYEQYF.

The CDR3 reads CASSLKGWGRNTEAFF. CDR3 DNA: TGTGCCAGCTCCTTAAAAGGTTGGGGGCGAAACACTGAAGCTTTCTTT. This chain connects TRBV28 to TRBJ1-1; D perhaps matches TRBD1 (6 bases). CDR1 and CDR2 from the germline V gene are MDHEN and SYDVKM. This CDR3 comprises 16 residues. V gave up 8 bases and J gave up 2 bases, with 21 bases separating them.

This chain uses TRBV9 with TRBJ2-7; D might be TRBD2 (5 bases). Germline CDR1 reads SGDLS; CDR2 reads YYNGEE. The CDR3 sequence is 14 residues long. The V end was cut by 2 bases, the J end by 2 bases, with 11 bases between. The CDR3 reads CASSVAEGPYEQYF. In DNA, the CDR3 is TGTGCCAGCAGCGTCGCCGAGGGTCCCTACGAGCAGTACTTC.